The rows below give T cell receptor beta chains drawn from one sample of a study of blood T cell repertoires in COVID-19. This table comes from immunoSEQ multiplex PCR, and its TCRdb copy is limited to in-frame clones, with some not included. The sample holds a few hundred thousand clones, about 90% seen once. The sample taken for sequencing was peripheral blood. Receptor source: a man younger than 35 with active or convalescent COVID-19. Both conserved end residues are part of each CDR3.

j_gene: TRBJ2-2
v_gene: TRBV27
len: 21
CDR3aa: CASNRWTPTSGRPPTPGELFF

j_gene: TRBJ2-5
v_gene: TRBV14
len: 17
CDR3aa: CASSPSKLAGGVGTQYF

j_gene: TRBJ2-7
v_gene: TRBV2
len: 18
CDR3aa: CASSGAGLAGLVLYEQYF

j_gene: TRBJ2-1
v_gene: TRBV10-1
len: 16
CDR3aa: CASNGTSGHQYNEQFF

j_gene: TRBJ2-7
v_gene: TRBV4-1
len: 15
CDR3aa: CASSQKFRGAYEQYF

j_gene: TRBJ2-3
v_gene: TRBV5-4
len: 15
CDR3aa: CASSWGASGGDTQYF

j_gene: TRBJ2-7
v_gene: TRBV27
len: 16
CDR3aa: CASSPGLAGGSYEQYF

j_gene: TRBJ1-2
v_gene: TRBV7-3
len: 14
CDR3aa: CASSLHKTNYGYTF

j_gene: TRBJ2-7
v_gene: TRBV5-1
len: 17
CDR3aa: CASSVPGQGLGDYEQYF

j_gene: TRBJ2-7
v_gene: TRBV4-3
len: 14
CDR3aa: CASSHDRGAGEQYF

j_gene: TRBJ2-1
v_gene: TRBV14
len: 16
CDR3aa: CASSPGTAQRYNEQFF

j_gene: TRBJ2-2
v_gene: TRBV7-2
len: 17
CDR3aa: CASSSREGGAGTGELFF

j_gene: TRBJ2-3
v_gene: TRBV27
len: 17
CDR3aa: CASSLFSTSSSTDTQYF

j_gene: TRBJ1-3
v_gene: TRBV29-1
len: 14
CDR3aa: CSVDDRGPGNTIYF

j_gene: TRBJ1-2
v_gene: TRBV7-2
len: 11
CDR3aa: CASSSRGHYTF

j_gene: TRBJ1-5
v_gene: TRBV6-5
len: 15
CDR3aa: CASLKTVYSNQPQHF

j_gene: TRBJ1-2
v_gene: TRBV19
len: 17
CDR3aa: CASRTHFGTEIIYGYTF

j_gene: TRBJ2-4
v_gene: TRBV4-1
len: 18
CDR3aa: CASSQDGAGGLTKNIQYF

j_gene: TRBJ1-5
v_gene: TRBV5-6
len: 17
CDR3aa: CASSFRQGKYSNQPQHF

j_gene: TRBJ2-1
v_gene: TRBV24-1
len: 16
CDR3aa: CATSDPLAGGLNEQFF

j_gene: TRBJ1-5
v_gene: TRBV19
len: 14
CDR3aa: CASSIYRGKQPQHF

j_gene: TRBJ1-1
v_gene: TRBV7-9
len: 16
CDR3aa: CASSPPRGGLGTEAFF

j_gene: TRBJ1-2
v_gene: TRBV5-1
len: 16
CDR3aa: CASSLAVFTENYGYTF

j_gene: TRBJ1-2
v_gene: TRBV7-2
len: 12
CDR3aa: CASSPDRYGYTF

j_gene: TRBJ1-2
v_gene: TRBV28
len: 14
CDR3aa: CASSLRRQGGGYTF

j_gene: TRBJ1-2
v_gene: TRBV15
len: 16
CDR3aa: CATSTYIQTGEGGYTF

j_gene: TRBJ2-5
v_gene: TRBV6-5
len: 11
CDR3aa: CASSQLWTQYF

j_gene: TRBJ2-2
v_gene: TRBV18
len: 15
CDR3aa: CASSPQDRGTGELFF

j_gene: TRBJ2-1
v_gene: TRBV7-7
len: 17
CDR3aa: CASSLGPDSPRRNEQFF

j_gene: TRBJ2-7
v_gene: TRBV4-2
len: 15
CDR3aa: CASSRRTGSWYEQYF

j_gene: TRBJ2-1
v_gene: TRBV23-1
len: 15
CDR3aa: CASSRDRGPYNEQFF

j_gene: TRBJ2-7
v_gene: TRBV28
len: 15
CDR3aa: CASSLTARDNYEQYF

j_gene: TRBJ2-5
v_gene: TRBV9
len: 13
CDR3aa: CASSVRGMETQYF

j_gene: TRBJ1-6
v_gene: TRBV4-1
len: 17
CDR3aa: CASSQPTGGSMNSPLHF

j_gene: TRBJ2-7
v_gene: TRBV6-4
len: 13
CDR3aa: CASSDLASYEQYF

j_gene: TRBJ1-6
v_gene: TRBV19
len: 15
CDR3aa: CASSGDTYYNSPLHF

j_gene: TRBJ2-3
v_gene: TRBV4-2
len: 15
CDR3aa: CASSQVPTSGDTQYF

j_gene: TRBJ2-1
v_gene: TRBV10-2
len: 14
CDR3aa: CASRGGRDYNEQFF

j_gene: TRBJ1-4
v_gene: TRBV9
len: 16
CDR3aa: CASSATGLGVDEKLFF

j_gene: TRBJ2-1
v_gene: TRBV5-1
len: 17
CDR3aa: CASSYGLTWSSYNEQFF

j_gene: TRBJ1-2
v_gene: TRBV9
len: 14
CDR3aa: CASSATGVLYGYTF

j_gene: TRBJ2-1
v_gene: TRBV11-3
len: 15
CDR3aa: CASSLGTSGGLPTFF

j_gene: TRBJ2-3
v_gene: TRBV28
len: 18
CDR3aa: CASSPFYRTSGSPDTQYF

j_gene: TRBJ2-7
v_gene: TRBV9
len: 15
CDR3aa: CASSVTGDFSYEQYF

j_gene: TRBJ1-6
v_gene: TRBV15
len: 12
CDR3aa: CATSRATGPLHF

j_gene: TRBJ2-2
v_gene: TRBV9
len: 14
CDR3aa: CASSAQLEHGELFF

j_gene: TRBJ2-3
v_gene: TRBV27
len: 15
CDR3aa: CASRIKVGVGNTQYF

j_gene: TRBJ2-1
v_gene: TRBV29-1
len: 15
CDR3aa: CSVEQGDRHLFEQFF